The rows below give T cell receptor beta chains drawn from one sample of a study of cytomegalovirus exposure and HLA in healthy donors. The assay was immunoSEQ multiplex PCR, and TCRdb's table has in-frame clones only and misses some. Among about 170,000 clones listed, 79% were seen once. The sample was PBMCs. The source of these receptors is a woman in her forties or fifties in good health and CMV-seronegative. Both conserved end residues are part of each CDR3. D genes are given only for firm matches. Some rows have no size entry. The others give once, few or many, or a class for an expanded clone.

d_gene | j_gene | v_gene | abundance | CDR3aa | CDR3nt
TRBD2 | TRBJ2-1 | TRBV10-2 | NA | CASRSGLAGGHSSYNEQFF | TGCGCCAGCAGATCAGGACTAGCGGGGGGTCATAGCTCCTACAATGAGCAGTTCTTC
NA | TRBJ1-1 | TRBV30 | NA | CAWSLPRLGVTEAFF | TGTGCCTGGAGTCTCCCTCGACTAGGAGTCACTGAAGCTTTCTTT
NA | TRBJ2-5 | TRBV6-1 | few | CASMTGSYQETQYF | TGTGCCAGCATGACGGGGAGCTACCAAGAGACCCAGTACTTC
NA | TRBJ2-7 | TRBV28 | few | CASSSPNRVEQYF | TGTGCCAGCAGTTCCCCGAACCGGGTCGAGCAGTACTTC
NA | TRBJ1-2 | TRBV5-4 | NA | CASSFRSGTNYGYTF | TGTGCCAGCAGCTTTCGGTCGGGAACTAACTATGGCTACACCTTC
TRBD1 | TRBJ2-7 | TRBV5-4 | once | CASSFGTGGVYGQYF | TGTGCCAGCAGCTTTGGGACAGGGGGTGTTTATGGGCAGTACTTC
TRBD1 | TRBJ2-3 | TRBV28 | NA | CASSSPTGGWGDTQYF | TGTGCCAGCAGTTCCCCGACAGGGGGCTGGGGAGATACGCAGTATTTT
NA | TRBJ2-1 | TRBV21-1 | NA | CASSGELAGGISSYNEQFF | TGTGCCAGCAGCGGCGAACTAGCGGGGGGGATAAGCTCCTACAATGAGCAGTTCTTC
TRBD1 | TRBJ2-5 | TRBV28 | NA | CASSLGDRLGEQYF | TGTGCCAGCAGTTTAGGGGACAGGCTCGGGGAGCAGTACTTC
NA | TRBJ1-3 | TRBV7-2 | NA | CASSPLAGNTIYF | TGTGCCAGCAGCCCCCTAGCTGGAAACACCATATATTTT
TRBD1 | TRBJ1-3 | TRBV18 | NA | CASSLQARDRGNTIYF | TGTGCCAGCTCTCTACAAGCTCGGGACAGAGGCAACACCATATATTTT
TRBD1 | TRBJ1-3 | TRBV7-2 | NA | CASSKRQGSGNTIYF | TGTGCCAGCAGTAAAAGACAGGGGTCTGGAAACACCATATATTTT
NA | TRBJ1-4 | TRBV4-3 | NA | CASSQVFQGNEKLFF | TGCGCCAGCAGCCAGGTGTTTCAGGGAAATGAAAAACTGTTTTTT
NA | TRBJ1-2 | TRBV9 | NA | CASSGGLDYGYTF | TGTGCCAGCAGTGGAGGACTGGACTATGGCTACACCTTC
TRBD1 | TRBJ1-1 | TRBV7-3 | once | CASSFTTGVNTEAFF | TGTGCCAGCAGCTTCACAACAGGGGTGAACACTGAAGCTTTCTTT
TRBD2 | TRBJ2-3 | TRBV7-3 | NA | CASSLIGLAGGGLDTQYF | TGTGCCAGCAGCTTAATAGGGCTAGCGGGGGGGGGATTGGATACGCAGTATTTT
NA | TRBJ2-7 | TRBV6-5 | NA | CASSYSGSDYEQYF | TGTGCCAGCAGTTACAGCGGCTCTGACTACGAGCAGTACTTC
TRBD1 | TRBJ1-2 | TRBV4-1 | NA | CASSQHAGGEGRDYGYTF | TGCGCCAGCAGCCAACATGCAGGGGGCGAGGGAAGAGACTATGGCTACACCTTC
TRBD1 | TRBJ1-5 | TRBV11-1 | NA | CASSPGTDSQPQHF | TGTGCCAGCAGCCCCGGGACAGATAGTCAGCCCCAGCATTTT
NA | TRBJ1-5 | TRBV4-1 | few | CASSQVGGQPQHF | TGCGCCAGCAGCCAAGTTGGAGGCCAGCCCCAGCATTTT
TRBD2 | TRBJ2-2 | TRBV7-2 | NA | CASSLGGGTAGELFF | TGTGCCAGCAGCTTGGGGGGGGGTACCGCCGGGGAGCTGTTTTTT
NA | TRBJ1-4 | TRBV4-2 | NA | CASSQEKPAVYEKLFF | TGTGCCAGCAGCCAAGAAAAACCGGCGGTCTATGAAAAACTGTTTTTT
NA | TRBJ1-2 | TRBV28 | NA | CASSPDRYGYTF | TGTGCCAGCAGTCCCGACAGGTATGGCTACACCTTC
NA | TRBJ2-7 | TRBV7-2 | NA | CASSPTPPRREQYF | TGTGCCAGCAGCCCGACTCCCCCACGGCGCGAGCAGTACTTC
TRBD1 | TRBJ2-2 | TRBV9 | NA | CASSVVGQGAIGELFF | TGTGCCAGCAGCGTAGTGGGGCAGGGGGCCATCGGGGAGCTGTTTTTT
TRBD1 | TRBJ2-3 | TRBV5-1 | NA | CASSLGSTGADTQYF | TGCGCCAGCAGCTTGGGGTCTACAGGGGCAGATACGCAGTATTTT
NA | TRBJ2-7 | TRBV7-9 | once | CASSSLSEQYF | TGTGCCAGCAGCTCCCTTTCCGAGCAGTACTTC
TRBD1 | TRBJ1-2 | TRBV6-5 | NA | CASSKPRTGNYGYTF | TGTGCCAGCAGTAAACCGCGGACAGGGAACTATGGCTACACCTTC
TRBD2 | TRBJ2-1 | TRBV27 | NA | CASTSSGGSNEQFF | TGTGCCAGCACTTCTAGCGGGGGAAGCAATGAGCAGTTCTTC
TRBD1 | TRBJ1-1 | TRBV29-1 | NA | CSVSRGSKDRGTEAFF | TGCAGCGTTTCCAGAGGAAGCAAGGACAGGGGAACTGAAGCTTTCTTT
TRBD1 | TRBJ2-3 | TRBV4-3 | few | CASSLTGQAEPTQYF | TGCGCCAGCAGCCTTACGGGACAGGCCGAACCCACGCAGTATTTT
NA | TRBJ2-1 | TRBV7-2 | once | CASSLATYNEQFF | TGTGCCAGCAGCTTAGCGACATACAATGAGCAGTTCTTC
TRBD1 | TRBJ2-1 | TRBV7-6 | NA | CASSSNRGTGNEQFF | TGTGCCAGCAGCTCAAACAGGGGGACGGGGAATGAGCAGTTCTTC
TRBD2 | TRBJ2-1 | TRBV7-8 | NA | CASSLVWTSPSYNEQFF | TGTGCCAGCAGCTTAGTCTGGACTAGCCCGTCCTACAATGAGCAGTTCTTC
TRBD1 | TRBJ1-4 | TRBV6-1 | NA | CASSDRQGVTNEKLFF | TGTGCCAGCAGTGACCGACAGGGTGTAACTAATGAAAAACTGTTTTTT
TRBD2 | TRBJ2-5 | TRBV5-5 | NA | CASSLAAGGVETQYF | TGTGCCAGCAGCTTGGCCGCGGGGGGGGTGGAGACCCAGTACTTC
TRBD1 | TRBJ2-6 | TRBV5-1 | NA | CASSFGTGRANVLTF | TGCGCCAGCAGCTTCGGGACAGGGCGGGCCAACGTCCTGACTTTC
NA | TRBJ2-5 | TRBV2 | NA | CASSERRAQYF | TGTGCCAGCAGTGAAAGGCGGGCCCAGTACTTC
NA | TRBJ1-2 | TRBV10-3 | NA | CAISDPGLNYGYTF | TGTGCCATCAGTGATCCGGGTCTTAACTATGGCTACACCTTC
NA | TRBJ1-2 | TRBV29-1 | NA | CSDETTGGDYGYTF | TGCAGCGACGAAACCACCGGGGGTGACTATGGCTACACCTTC
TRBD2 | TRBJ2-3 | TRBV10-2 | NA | CASSESGTIDTQYF | TGCGCCAGCAGTGAGTCTGGGACTATAGATACGCAGTATTTT
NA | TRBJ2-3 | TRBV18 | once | CASSPMGLAITDTQYF | TGTGCCAGCTCACCAATGGGACTGGCGATAACAGATACGCAGTATTTT
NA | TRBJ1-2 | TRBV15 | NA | CATSRDSLETNYGYTF | TGTGCCACCAGCAGAGACTCATTGGAGACTAACTATGGCTACACCTTC
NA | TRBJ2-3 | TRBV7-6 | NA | CASSFGSQGVTDTQYF | TGTGCCAGCAGCTTCGGGTCGCAGGGCGTCACAGATACGCAGTATTTT
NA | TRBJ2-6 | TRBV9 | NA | CASSVTASGANVLTF | TGTGCCAGCAGCGTAACAGCCTCTGGGGCCAACGTCCTGACTTTC
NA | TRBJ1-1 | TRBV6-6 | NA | CASSHRGGIATEAFF | TGTGCCAGCAGCCACCGTGGAGGGATCGCCACTGAAGCTTTCTTT